The 12 T cell receptor beta chains reported below all come from one sample, sequenced in a study of cytomegalovirus exposure and HLA in healthy donors. PCR used 60 Vbeta primers and 13 Jbeta primers. Assay: immunoSEQ multiplex PCR; the TCRdb copy retains only in-frame clones and omits some. This sample yields around 150,000 clones, of which over 70% are seen a single time; around 3.1% belongs to the top ten. Specimen: PBMCs. The receptors derive from a man between 40 and 49 years old in good health and CMV-seronegative.

This chain's CDR3 is CASSSGGAGELFF. CDR3 coding DNA: TGCGCCAGCAGCTCTGGAGGGGCCGGGGAGCTGTTTTTT. This chain links TRBV5-1 with TRBJ2-2; tentative D call: TRBD2 (6 bases). CDR1 is SGHRS, CDR2 YFSETQ, per germline. The CDR3 runs 13 residues. V lost 3 bases and J 6 bases, leaving 9 bases between the germline ends. Drawing the rest from reference TRBV5-1 and TRBJ2-2, the complete variable domain is KAGVTQTPRYLIKTRGQQVTLSCSPISGHRSVSWYQQTPGQGLQFLFEYFSETQRNKGNFPGRFSGRQFSNSRSEMNVSTLELGDSALYLCASSSGGAGELFFGEGSRLTVL.

A few counts support this clone. J is TRBJ1-3 and V is TRBV18; D gene uncertain. V lost 3 bases and J lost 8, with 8 bases in between. Per germline, CDR1 KGHSH and CDR2 LQKENI. This CDR3 has 12 residues. CDR3 bases: TGTGCCAGCTCACCCCCGGCGGACACCATATATTTT. Protein: CASSPPADTIYF. Looking up the rest from reference TRBV18 and TRBJ1-3 gives the full variable domain: NAGVMQNPRHLVRRRGQEARLRCSPMKGHSHVYWYRQLPEEGLKFMVYLQKENIIDESGMPKERFSAEFPKEGPSILRIQQVVRGDSAAYFCASSPPADTIYFGEGSWLTVV.

This clone has only one observation. The chain couples TRBV29-1 to TRBJ2-1; 8 nucleotides align to TRBD1. The V and J ends lost 3 bases and 6 bases, in that order; junction bases with no gene match: 1. This CDR3 is built from 12 residues. In germline, CDR1 is SQVTM, CDR2 ANQGSEA. CDR3 nucleotide sequence: TGCAGCGTTGAGGGACAGGTCAATGAGCAGTTCTTC. It yields the protein CSVEGQVNEQFF.

V usage is TRBV7-9 and J usage is TRBJ1-1; possibly TRBD1 for D (5 bases). The CDR3 is 16 residues long. Trimming took off 4 bases at V and 1 base at J, with 16 bases between the two ends. CDR1 and CDR2 (germline): SEHNR, FQNEAQ (reference sequence). DNA for the CDR3: TGTGCCAGCAGCTCAGCCTCCCCAGGGCGGAACACTGAAGCTTTCTTT. It translates to CASSSASPGRNTEAFF.

This rearrangement joins TRBV30 to TRBJ1-2, with D hard to call. Trimming removed 7 bases at V and 8 bases at J, with 23 bases between. CDR3 size: 14 residues. Germline-derived CDR1 and CDR2 are GTSNPN and SVGIG (reference sequence). Here the CDR3 DNA reads TGTGCCTCCGACCCGCTAACCCGGGCGGGAGGCTACACCTTC. Translation gives CASDPLTRAGGYTF.

This clone was recorded once. V gene TRBV29-1 combines with J gene TRBJ2-7; weak D call: TRBD2 (6 bases). The CDR3 is made up of 13 amino acids. Trimming took off 5 bases at V and 2 bases at J, with 13 bases between the two ends. From germline, CDR1 is SQVTM and CDR2 ANQGSEA. CDR3: CSVLGTRTYEQYF. The CDR3 nucleotides read TGCAGCGTTCTGGGGACTCGGACCTACGAGCAGTACTTC.

The genes are TRBV19 and TRBJ2-1, with D possibly being TRBD1 (5 bases). CDR3 length: 16 residues. Germline V lookup: CDR1 LNHDA, CDR2 SQIVND (reference sequence). With 2 bases removed from V and 0 bases from J, the gap between germline ends came to 11 bases. In DNA form, the CDR3 reads TGTGCCAGTAGTATATGGACACCTGGCTCCTACAATGAGCAGTTCTTC. Protein sequence: CASSIWTPGSYNEQFF.

This clone was counted between two and nine times. The V gene is TRBV7-6, the J gene TRBJ2-3; 10 nucleotides agree with TRBD1. The CDR3 spans 16 residues. V shed 1 base and J 5 bases; nucleotides not matched to a gene: 6. Germline CDR1 is SGHVS and CDR2 is FNYEAQ. The CDR3 DNA reads as TGTGCCAGCAGCTTAGGCTATGGGACAGGGGAAGATACGCAGTATTTT. Its protein product is CASSLGYGTGEDTQYF.

The chain is built from TRBV29-1 and TRBJ2-5, with D possibly being TRBD2 (5 bases). Germline values: CDR1 SQVTM, CDR2 ANQGSEA. This CDR3 comprises 11 residues. V lost 8 bases and J 5 bases, leaving 12 bases between the germline ends. The CDR3 here is CSTGSRETQYF. CDR3 bases: TGCAGCACGGGGAGCAGGGAGACCCAGTACTTC.

The chain uses TRBV27 and TRBJ2-1; 12 positions match TRBD2. The junction had 11 bases not matched to a gene; V was cut back by 8 bases and J by 0 bases. The germline CDR1 and CDR2 sequences are MNHEY and SMNVEV (reference sequence). The CDR3 has 18 amino acids. CDR3 amino acids: CASLLRAGLAGSYNEQFF. CDR3 in DNA: TGTGCCAGCCTTCTCCGGGCGGGACTAGCGGGCTCCTACAATGAGCAGTTCTTC.

The sample holds a few counts of this clone. The chain is built from TRBV9 and TRBJ2-1; D is unresolved. The CDR3 is made up of 18 amino acids. The V gene's germline CDR1 is SGDLS and CDR2 YYNGEE. Trimming took 1 base from V and 0 from J, leaving 17 bases between them. CDR3 amino acids: CASSVPVFPRCSYNEQFF. Here the CDR3 DNA reads TGTGCCAGCAGCGTACCTGTCTTCCCGCGGTGCTCCTACAATGAGCAGTTCTTC. Filled out from reference TRBV9 and TRBJ2-1, the complete variable domain reads DSGVTQTPKHLITATGQRVTLRCSPRSGDLSVYWYQQSLDQGLQFLIQYYNGEERAKGNILERFSAQQFPDLHSELNLSSLELGDSALYFCASSVPVFPRCSYNEQFFGPGTRLTVL.

The rearrangement joins TRBV13 to TRBJ1-2; unclear D gene. Deletions cut 5 bases from V and 4 bases from J, with 14 bases between. Germline V gene sequence: CDR1 PRHDT, CDR2 FYEKMQ (reference sequence). CDR3 size: 14 residues. The CDR3 DNA reads as TGTGCCAGCAGCGTCGAGCTCCCCTCCTATGGCTACACCTTC. Residues: CASSVELPSYGYTF.